Each of the 15 T cell receptor beta chains below was sequenced from the same sample in a study of T cells in localized non-small cell lung cancer. Clones were sequenced by immunoSEQ multiplex PCR, and TCRdb holds only the in-frame ones, with some missing. In the table there are around 140,000 clones, roughly nine tenths of which are singletons. This specimen was peripheral blood, taken before any cancer treatment. Receptor source: a female donor aged 60 or older with stage I lung adenocarcinoma.

Regarding this clone: At the DNA level, this CDR3 is encoded by other sequences in the same sample as well. The chain employs TRBV2 and TRBJ1-1; D is perhaps TRBD1 (5 bases). In germline, CDR1 is SNHLY, CDR2 FYNNEI. The V gene lost 5 bases and the J gene lost 1 base, with 8 bases spanning the gap. CDR3 length equals 13 residues. The CDR3 DNA reads TGTGCCAGCAGTTATCAGGGGAACACTGAAGCTTTCTTT. Its protein is CASSYQGNTEAFF.

This chain links TRBV5-1 with TRBJ2-5, with D uncertain. The CDR3 is 14 residues long. Trimming removed 3 bases at V and 5 bases at J, with 14 bases between. The germline gives CDR1 SGHRS, CDR2 YFSETQ. CDR3 sequence reads: CASSSRTRTETQYF. The CDR3 DNA sequence: TGCGCCAGCAGCTCCCGAACACGGACGGAGACCCAGTACTTC.

The genes are TRBV19 and TRBJ1-1; weak D call: TRBD1 (5 bases). The CDR3 is made up of 15 amino acids. Germline lookup yields CDR1 LNHDA and CDR2 SQIVND (reference sequence). The V end lost 3 bases, the J end lost 0 bases, and 11 bases lay between the germline ends. CDR3 protein: CASSMGGTLNTEAFF. The CDR3 nucleotides are TGTGCCAGTAGTATGGGGGGGACCTTGAACACTGAAGCTTTCTTT. The complete variable domain, with remaining parts taken from reference TRBV19 and TRBJ1-1, reads DGGITQSPKYLFRKEGQNVTLSCEQNLNHDAMYWYRQDPGQGLRLIYYSQIVNDFQKGDIAEGYSVSREKKESFPLTVTSAQKNPTAFYLCASSMGGTLNTEAFFGQGTRLTVV.

The chain joins TRBV28 to TRBJ1-5, with D maybe TRBD1 (6 bases). Germline CDR1 is MDHEN and CDR2 is SYDVKM. The CDR3 extends over 15 amino acids. V shed 3 bases and J shed 4 bases, with 13 bases lying between them. DNA of the CDR3: TGTGCCAGCAGTTTGGTACAGGGTCCGAATCAGCCCCAGCATTTT. Amino acid sequence: CASSLVQGPNQPQHF. Full variable domain (rest looked up from reference TRBV28 and TRBJ1-5): DVKVTQSSRYLVKRTGEKVFLECVQDMDHENMFWYRQDPGLGLRLIYFSYDVKMKEKGDIPEGYSVSREKKERFSLILESASTNQTSMYLCASSLVQGPNQPQHFGDGTRLSIL.

The CDR3 nucleotides are TGTGCCAGCAGTGTGTCCACAGGAGAACGGGAGCAGTACTTC. Its protein product is CASSVSTGEREQYF. The chain employs TRBV27 and TRBJ2-7; weak D call: TRBD1 (5 bases). The CDR3 has 14 residues. The germline V gene encodes CDR1 MNHEY and CDR2 SMNVEV (reference sequence). Trimming took 5 bases from V and 7 from J, leaving 18 bases between them.

The V and J genes are TRBV7-9 and TRBJ2-7; the D is unclear. Germline V CDR1 and CDR2: SEHNR, FQNEAQ (reference sequence). The V and J ends lost 5 bases and 5 bases respectively, with 7 bases between them. The CDR3 sequence is 11 residues long. CDR3 loop: CASSGVNEQYF. DNA for the CDR3: TGTGCCAGCAGCGGGGTCAACGAGCAGTACTTC.

The chain is built from TRBV19 and TRBJ2-2, with D tentatively TRBD1 (5 bases). Trimming removed 1 base from V and 5 bases from J, with 8 bases in between. This CDR3 has 14 amino acids. Germline values: CDR1 LNHDA, CDR2 SQIVND (reference sequence). The CDR3 here is CASSIGQSTGELFF. In nucleotides, the CDR3 is TGTGCCAGTAGTATAGGACAGAGTACCGGGGAGCTGTTTTTT.

The chain carries TRBV6-4 and TRBJ2-4; D perhaps matches TRBD2 (5 bases). The CDR3 is 14 amino acids. The germline V and J ends were trimmed by 5 bases and 9 bases, with 17 bases remaining between them. Per germline, CDR1 MRHNA and CDR2 SNTAGT. The CDR3 region has the DNA TGTGCCAGCAGTATCCAACCCGGGATGGGCATTCAGTACTTC. This translates into CASSIQPGMGIQYF.

The gene calls are TRBV19 and TRBJ2-3, with D unresolved. The V end lost 9 bases, the J end lost 5 bases, and 9 bases lay between the germline ends. The CDR3 runs 11 residues. The germline CDR1 and CDR2 sequences are LNHDA and SQIVND (reference sequence). The CDR3 DNA follows: TGTGCCAGCTCTAGAGAAGATACGCAGTATTTT. Residues: CASSREDTQYF.

This clone showed up just once. This chain links TRBV18 with TRBJ1-1; D gene unclear. The germline V gene encodes CDR1 KGHSH and CDR2 LQKENI. V lost 2 bases and J lost 3, with 16 bases in between. The CDR3 length is 16 residues. CDR3: CASSPVSQLGDTEAFF. CDR3 DNA sequence: TGTGCCAGCTCACCAGTTTCACAGCTCGGGGACACTGAAGCTTTCTTT.

This chain connects TRBV10-1 to TRBJ2-3, with D possibly TRBD2 on 5 matching bases. With 8 bases removed from V and 0 bases from J, the gap between germline ends came to 18 bases. The CDR3 sequence is 16 residues long. CDR1 and CDR2 (germline): WNHNN, SYGVQD (reference sequence). CDR3 coding DNA: TGCGCCAGCGGCCCCGGGGTAGCGTCTAGCACAGATACGCAGTATTTT. This codes for CASGPGVASSTDTQYF.

The V call is TRBV28, the J call TRBJ2-3; the match to TRBD2 covers 8 bases. V dropped 5 bases and J dropped 5; count of bases not matched to a gene: 9. The germline V gene encodes CDR1 MDHEN and CDR2 SYDVKM. The CDR3 extends over 15 amino acids. The CDR3 region is CASSRVGRAGDTQYF. CDR3 in DNA: TGTGCCAGCAGTAGGGTCGGGAGGGCCGGAGATACGCAGTATTTT.

V is TRBV9 and J is TRBJ2-1, with D uncertain. V dropped 4 bases and J dropped 5 bases, with 19 bases sitting between them. Germline lookup yields CDR1 SGDLS and CDR2 YYNGEE. The CDR3 contains 16 residues. The CDR3 reads CASSPQSLRYNNEQFF. The CDR3 DNA sequence: TGTGCCAGCAGCCCCCAGTCCTTACGGTATAACAATGAGCAGTTCTTC.

This chain links TRBV5-1 with TRBJ2-3; D unresolved. Germline V gene sequence: CDR1 SGHRS, CDR2 YFSETQ. The CDR3 runs to 12 residues. V dropped 3 bases and J dropped 6 bases, with 8 bases sitting between them. The CDR3 nucleotides are TGCGCCAGCAGCTATAATAGCGATACGCAGTATTTT. This encodes CASSYNSDTQYF.

This chain joins TRBV11-3 and TRBJ2-3; D gene uncertain. The CDR3 totals 11 residues. Between the trimmed V and J ends, which lost 4 bases and 5 bases, there was a span of 4 bases. Germline lookup yields CDR1 SGHNT and CDR2 YENEEA. The CDR3 nucleotides read TGTGCCAGCAGCTCCGGAGATACGCAGTATTTT. Protein sequence: CASSSGDTQYF.